This paragraph reports one TCR beta chain. The sample belongs to a study of regulatory T cells in long-lasting Graves disease. In building TCR beta libraries, iRepertoire HTBI primers were used together with Arm-PCR of CDR3 regions. From the multiplex PCR reads, TCRdb called clonotypes with MiXCR, one entry per CDR3 protein. The table lists a few hundred thousand distinct CDR3 sequences, around 11% of them singletons. Stated time point: newly diagnosed GD, antithyroid drugs for less than 3 months. After RNA was extracted from PBMCs, the TCR library was made from it. The peripheral blood volume drawn was roughly 9.9 milliliters, and it was collected into EDTA tubes. These records were also assigned to another study, of T cells in Graves' hyperthyroidism and ophthalmopathy. That report adds: Each diagnosis was grounded in clinical symptoms, serum thyroxine and TRAb, thyroid ultrasound, and orbital computed tomography. Blood shared most expanded thyroid clonotypes above 0.001.

The sequencing used peripheral blood mononuclear cells (PBMCs), collected at new diagnosis, from a patient treated with antithyroid drugs. The receptor comes from a woman aged 18-29 years with Graves disease.

The CDR3 reads CASSQSPQGPDEQFF. The CDR3, as DNA: TGTGCCAGCAGCCAATCACCACAGGGCCCGGATGAGCAGTTCTTC. The V and J genes are TRBV4-2 and TRBJ2-1, with a tentative D call TRBD1 (6 bases). CDR1 is LGHNA and CDR2 is YNFKEQ in the germline V gene. V was cut by 2 bases and J by 8 bases, with 16 bases left in between. The CDR3 spans 15 residues.